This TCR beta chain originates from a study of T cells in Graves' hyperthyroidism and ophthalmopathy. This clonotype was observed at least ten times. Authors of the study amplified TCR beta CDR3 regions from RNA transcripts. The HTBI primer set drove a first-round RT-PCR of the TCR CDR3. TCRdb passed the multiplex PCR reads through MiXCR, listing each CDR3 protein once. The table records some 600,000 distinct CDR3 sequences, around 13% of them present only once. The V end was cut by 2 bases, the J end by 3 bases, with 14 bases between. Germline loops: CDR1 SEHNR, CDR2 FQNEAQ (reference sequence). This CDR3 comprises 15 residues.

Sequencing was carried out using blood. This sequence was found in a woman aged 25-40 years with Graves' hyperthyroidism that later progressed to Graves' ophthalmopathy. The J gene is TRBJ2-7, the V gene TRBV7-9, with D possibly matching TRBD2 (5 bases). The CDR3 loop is CASSLMGNRDYEQYF. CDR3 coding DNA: TGTGCCAGCAGCTTAATGGGGAACCGGGACTACGAGCAGTACTTC.